This TCR beta chain emerged from a study of blood T cell repertoires in COVID-19. Trimming took 4 bases from V and 2 from J, leaving 12 bases between them. The germline V gene has CDR1 MNHEY and CDR2 SVGEGT. The CDR3 sequence is 14 residues long. Clones were read by immunoSEQ multiplex PCR, and TCRdb kept only the in-frame ones, dropping some. The sample contains about 410,000 clones, roughly 85% of which appear only once. The sequenced sample was peripheral blood. The receptor comes from a woman aged 30 to 39 with active or convalescent COVID-19. V is TRBV6-2 or TRBV6-3 and J is TRBJ2-7, with D tentatively TRBD2 (5 bases). DNA of the CDR3: TGTGCCAGCAGTTCCCAACTAGTTACCTACGAGCAGTACTTC. Protein: CASSSQLVTYEQYF.